This entry lists 10 T cell receptor beta chains sequenced from one sample in a study of T-cell memory formation after mild COVID-19. TCRdb independently ran MiXCR on the 5' RACE reads; one entry per CDR3 protein. The sample has 35,000 to 50,000 distinct CDR3 sequences, 5.5% to 7% seen once. The specimen sequenced was PBMCs or a T cell subset sorted from them (not recorded which). The receptors were sampled from an adult who had mild COVID-19 (a few samples of this study predate the infection). Cell type and time point are not known.

The gene calls are TRBV20-1 and TRBJ1-1, with D perhaps TRBD1 (6 bases). The CDR3 has 15 residues. Trimming left V 0 bases short and J 5 bases short, with 16 bases between. Germline values: CDR1 DFQATT, CDR2 SNEGSKA (reference sequence). CDR3 sequence (DNA): TGCAGTGCTAGAGATCCTGCAGGGGCAGGAACTGAAGCTTTCTTT. This codes for CSARDPAGAGTEAFF.

This clonotype was detected only a few times. This chain connects TRBV18 to TRBJ1-1; D is unresolved. The CDR3 consists of 15 residues. The V end was cut by 0 bases, the J end by 0 bases, with 8 bases between. The germline V gene encodes CDR1 KGHSH and CDR2 LQKENI. DNA for the CDR3: TGTGCCAGCTCACCACCGAACACTCTGAACACTGAAGCTTTCTTT. It codes for CASSPPNTLNTEAFF. Using reference TRBV18 and TRBJ1-1 for the parts outside the CDR3, the full variable domain is NAGVMQNPRHLVRRRGQEARLRCSPMKGHSHVYWYRQLPEEGLKFMVYLQKENIIDESGMPKERFSAEFPKEGPSILRIQQVVRGDSAAYFCASSPPNTLNTEAFFGQGTRLTVV.

In its sample, this clonotype was seen many times. This chain connects TRBV4-3 to TRBJ1-1; D is unclear. The CDR3 covers 14 residues. V lost 0 bases and J 5 bases, leaving 10 bases between the germline ends. The germline V gene has CDR1 LGHNA and CDR2 YSLEER. CDR3 amino acids: CASSQDLGRTEAFF. As DNA, the CDR3 is TGCGCCAGCAGCCAAGATCTCGGAAGGACTGAAGCTTTCTTT.

This clonotype has ten or more counts. The V call is TRBV5-1, the J call TRBJ1-6; possibly TRBD1 for D (6 bases). Germline V gene lookup returns CDR1 SGHRS and CDR2 YFSETQ. CDR3 size: 15 residues. Trimming took 4 bases from V and 8 from J, leaving 16 bases between them. CDR3 DNA sequence: TGCGCCAGCAGCATAGAACAGGGTAGGGATTCACCCCTCCACTTT. It encodes CASSIEQGRDSPLHF.

This clonotype was picked up many times. The chain's CDR3 is CASSPDPVGSNSPLHF. The CDR3 DNA sequence: TGCGCCAGCAGCCCGGACCCGGTTGGTTCTAATTCACCCCTCCACTTT. The chain is built from TRBV5-1 and TRBJ1-6; D unclear. Per the germline V gene, CDR1 is SGHRS and CDR2 is YFSETQ. CDR3 length: 16 residues. V dropped 4 bases and J dropped 6 bases, with 17 bases sitting between them.

The chain combines TRBV20-1 with TRBJ1-5; unclear D gene. The CDR3 is made up of 15 amino acids. V lost 1 base, J lost 0 bases, and 10 bases lay in between. Germline assignment: CDR1 DFQATT and CDR2 SNEGSKA (reference sequence). CDR3 protein: CSARGGGNSNQPQHF. CDR3 coding DNA: TGCAGTGCTAGAGGCGGAGGGAATAGCAATCAGCCCCAGCATTTT.

This clonotype was observed many times. This chain connects TRBV11-1 to TRBJ2-5; 7 positions agree with TRBD1. Germline CDR1 is SGHAT and CDR2 is FQDESV (reference sequence). V was clipped by 5 bases and J by 4 bases; unmatched bases: 7. The CDR3 has 14 residues. CDR3 in DNA: TGTGCCAGCAGCAGCCGGGACAGAGGAGAGACCCAGTACTTC. Residues: CASSSRDRGETQYF.

This rearrangement joins TRBV12-3 or TRBV12-4 to TRBJ2-3; D ambiguous. The CDR3 contains 12 residues. Trimming left V 8 bases short and J 4 bases short, with 10 bases between. The CDR3 protein is CASGPGPDTQYF. Here the CDR3 DNA reads TGTGCCAGCGGCCCCGGGCCAGATACGCAGTATTTT.

This clonotype appeared many times. This chain connects TRBV5-5 to TRBJ1-1; the D gene is possibly TRBD1 (6 bases). V lost 4 bases and J lost 5, with 9 bases in between. The CDR3 runs to 12 residues. Germline CDR1 SGHKS, CDR2 YYEKEE (reference sequence). Here the CDR3 DNA reads TGTGCCAGCAGCAGCCAGGGGACTGAAGCTTTCTTT. Protein sequence: CASSSQGTEAFF.

This CDR3 is CASSLTAGQPTAGNTIYF. The CDR3 nucleotides are TGTGCCAGCAGCTTAACCGCGGGACAGCCAACGGCTGGAAACACCATATATTTT. V gene TRBV7-2 combines with J gene TRBJ1-3, with TRBD1 matching over 7 bases. J gave up 2 bases and V 2 bases, and 12 bases lay outside the gene matches. This CDR3 is 18 amino acids long. CDR1 SGHTA and CDR2 FQGNSA come from the germline V gene.